This T cell receptor beta chain originates from a study of blood T cell repertoires in COVID-19. Study overall: Sources were T cells, B-cell-depleted T cells, or PBMCs; the material itself was cDNA or gDNA.

The data were produced by immunoSEQ multiplex PCR, yet TCRdb's version contains in-frame clones alone and is incomplete. The table shows some 71,000 clones, with around 90% occurring only once. Trimming cost V 2 bases and J 4 bases, with 11 bases left between them. Germline CDR1 reads MGHRA; CDR2 reads YSYEKL. This CDR3 spans 14 amino acids. The chain recombines TRBV4-1 with TRBJ2-5; perhaps TRBD1 as D (6 bases). The sample comprised peripheral blood. The sequence was collected from a man aged 45-60 years with acute or convalescent COVID-19. This chain's CDR3 is CASSQKDSLETQYF. CDR3 in DNA: TGCGCCAGCAGCCAAAAGGACAGTCTAGAGACCCAGTACTTC.